This is a list of T cell receptor beta chains from one sample in a study of control samples from healthy donors and cancer patients. The repertoire was sequenced with immunoSEQ multiplex PCR; TCRdb's copy has only in-frame clones and lacks some. The repertoire has approximately 94,000 clones, about 88% of them found once; the top ten carry about 18%. Sequencing was done on a sample of blood. Receptors originate from a woman aged 45 to 65 in good health. CDR3s leave out the opening cysteine and the closing phenylalanine or tryptophan. Fields, in order: J gene, V gene, CDR3 protein.

TRBJ2-6 | TRBV25-1 | ASTSTYGANVLT
TRBJ1-4 | TRBV6-5 | ARRAGWEKLF
TRBJ2-5 | TRBV4-2 | ASSPGPPLETQY
TRBJ1-2 | TRBV6-1 | ASSERVRSGTAYGYT
TRBJ2-5 | TRBV4-3 | ASSQNWGGRGPQETQY
TRBJ2-1 | TRBV6-5 | ASADREDEQF
TRBJ1-1 | TRBV5-1 | ASSRTGSAEAF
TRBJ1-4 | TRBV7-9 | ASSLEYRATNEKLF
TRBJ2-7 | TRBV9 | ASSPSTGAYEQY
TRBJ1-4 | TRBV9 | ASSSRDTNEKLF
TRBJ1-5 | TRBV4-1 | ASSQYTGGGQPQH
TRBJ1-2 | TRBV5-1 | ASSLDTGRPYGYT
TRBJ1-1 | TRBV4-1 | ASSQEPQGFYMNTEAF
TRBJ2-1 | TRBV11-3 | ASSLVAGGPGEQF
TRBJ2-5 | TRBV19 | ASSSTGTPQY
TRBJ2-7 | TRBV7-9 | ASSSQLLSSYEQY
TRBJ2-3 | TRBV7-8 | ASSLLALAGDSDTQY